Below are 27 T cell receptor beta chains sequenced from a single sample in a study of shared clonotypes between healthy human individuals. Libraries were prepared by immunoSEQ multiplex PCR; TCRdb keeps only in-frame clonotypes and omits some of them. The table shows around 1.6 million clones, with 95% to 99% occurring only once. The material sequenced was naive CD4+ T cells sorted from blood. The subset is: CD45RA+ positively selected. Every receptor here comes from a man in his thirties or forties in good health.

The chain is built from TRBV29-1 and TRBJ2-1, with D possibly being TRBD2 (5 bases). This CDR3 contains 18 residues. V lost 5 bases, J lost 0 bases, and 23 bases lay in between. Germline V gives CDR1 SQVTM, CDR2 ANQGSEA. The CDR3 DNA sequence: TGCAGCGTTTCAAGGGTAGGACTCACCCTTTACTCCTACAATGAGCAGTTCTTC. Translated, it gives CSVSRVGLTLYSYNEQFF.

The V gene is TRBV18, the J gene TRBJ2-7; D unclear. This CDR3 contains 16 residues. V was trimmed by 3 bases and J by 0 bases, leaving 15 bases between them. Germline V gene sequence: CDR1 KGHSH, CDR2 LQKENI. The CDR3 loop is CASSPADLLSSYEQYF. The DNA of the CDR3 is TGTGCCAGCTCACCCGCGGACCTCCTTTCCTCCTACGAGCAGTACTTC.

This clone has only one observation. The CDR3 coding sequence is TGCGCCAGCAGCTTGGAAGGACTAGCATCGGATACGCAGTATTTT. Protein product: CASSLEGLASDTQYF. The chain recombines TRBV5-1 with TRBJ2-3; 8 bases fit TRBD2. Germline lookup yields CDR1 SGHRS and CDR2 YFSETQ. Trimming cost V 0 bases and J 6 bases; bases outside gene matches: 6. The CDR3 contains 15 residues. The entire variable domain, with the rest obtained from reference TRBV5-1 and TRBJ2-3, is as follows: KAGVTQTPRYLIKTRGQQVTLSCSPISGHRSVSWYQQTPGQGLQFLFEYFSETQRNKGNFPGRFSGRQFSNSRSEMNVSTLELGDSALYLCASSLEGLASDTQYFGPGTRLTVL.

This chain connects TRBV6-1 to TRBJ1-5; 10 bases are a match to TRBD1. Per the germline V gene, CDR1 is MNHNS and CDR2 is SASEGT. V gave up 4 bases and J gave up 1 base; unmatched junction bases: 7. The CDR3 contains 17 residues. The CDR3 nucleotides are TGTGCCAGCAGTGCCGGGACAGGGGAGTCGAGCAATCAGCCCCAGCATTTT. This encodes CASSAGTGESSNQPQHF.

The chain combines TRBV6-5 with TRBJ2-5; TRBD2 matches at 7 bases. This CDR3 spans 15 amino acids. J lost 5 bases, V lost 10 bases, and 16 bases had no gene match. Germline V gene sequence: CDR1 MNHEY, CDR2 SVGAGI. The CDR3 reads CATRGGRAGGETQYF. DNA for the CDR3: TGTGCCACCCGAGGAGGGAGGGCCGGGGGGGAGACCCAGTACTTC.

The chain recombines TRBV10-3 with TRBJ2-1, with no clear D. Germline V gene sequence: CDR1 ENHRY, CDR2 SYGVKD. V lost 2 bases, J lost 0 bases, and 11 bases lay in between. This CDR3 is 16 amino acids long. The CDR3: CAISEPGKSSYNEQFF. The CDR3 DNA reads TGTGCCATCAGTGAGCCGGGCAAAAGCTCCTACAATGAGCAGTTCTTC.

Comments on this clone: The identical CDR3 is also encoded by other nucleotide sequences in the sample. This chain connects TRBV5-1 to TRBJ2-2; 7 bases agree with TRBD2. This CDR3 comprises 15 residues. Germline CDR1 SGHRS, CDR2 YFSETQ. Trimming took 4 bases from V and 0 from J; bases not matched to a gene: 3. Written as DNA, the CDR3 is TGCGCCAGCAGCCCCCTAGCGGCGAACACCGGGGAGCTGTTTTTT. Its translation is CASSPLAANTGELFF.

The chain is built from TRBV29-1 and TRBJ2-3, with D possibly TRBD2 on 5 matching bases. Trimming removed 4 bases from V and 6 bases from J, with 8 bases in between. Looked up from germline, CDR1 is SQVTM and CDR2 is ANQGSEA. The CDR3 runs 11 residues. CDR3 sequence reads: CSVGAGDTQYF. In DNA form, the CDR3 reads TGCAGCGTTGGGGCGGGTGATACGCAGTATTTT.

The V and J genes are TRBV5-4 and TRBJ1-1; no firm D call. V was shortened by 4 bases and J by 3 bases, with 13 bases between the two germline ends. The CDR3 sequence is 14 residues long. CDR1 and CDR2 (germline): SGHNT, YYREEE (reference sequence). DNA for the CDR3: TGTGCCAGCAGCCCTAGGGCAGGATACACTGAAGCTTTCTTT. This translates into CASSPRAGYTEAFF.

The V call is TRBV10-3, the J call TRBJ1-4; D might be TRBD1 (5 bases). Germline CDR1 ENHRY, CDR2 SYGVKD. Between the trimmed V and J ends, which lost 7 bases and 10 bases, there was a span of 16 bases. The CDR3 has 13 amino acids. This chain's CDR3 is CAIMRGVVGKLFF. The CDR3 DNA reads as TGTGCCATCATGAGGGGTGTAGTAGGAAAACTGTTTTTT.

The chain carries TRBV5-4 and TRBJ1-4; D is possibly TRBD1 (6 bases). Per germline, CDR1 SGHNT and CDR2 YYREEE (reference sequence). V lost 1 base and J 5 bases, leaving 12 bases between the germline ends. The CDR3 is made up of 15 amino acids. CDR3 sequence: CASSLKQGPNEKLFF. The CDR3 nucleotides are TGTGCCAGCAGCTTGAAGCAGGGGCCAAATGAAAAACTGTTTTTT.

This chain connects TRBV5-4 to TRBJ2-3; the D is unclear. This CDR3 has 14 residues. CDR1 and CDR2 from the germline V gene are SGHNT and YYREEE (reference sequence). Trimming removed 1 base at V and 0 bases at J, with 6 bases between. CDR3 loop: CASSLYPSTDTQYF. The CDR3 region has the DNA TGTGCCAGCAGCTTGTATCCAAGCACAGATACGCAGTATTTT.

The chain is built from TRBV5-4 and TRBJ2-1; 13 nucleotides agree with TRBD2. The J segment lost 8 bases and the V segment lost 0 bases, leaving 14 bases of the junction unmatched. CDR1 is SGHNT and CDR2 is YYREEE in the germline V gene (reference sequence). This CDR3 has 19 residues. CDR3 in amino acids: CASSLETSGRIRRRDEQFF. CDR3 DNA: TGTGCCAGCAGCTTGGAGACTAGCGGGAGGATACGCAGGAGGGATGAGCAGTTCTTC.

This chain connects TRBV7-9 to TRBJ2-5, with 7 nucleotides matching TRBD1. Germline CDR1 is SEHNR and CDR2 is FQNEAQ (reference sequence). This CDR3 spans 14 amino acids. Trimming took 3 bases from V and 5 from J; bases not matched to a gene: 6. The CDR3 is CASSLDRTFETQYF. DNA for the CDR3: TGTGCCAGCAGCTTGGACAGGACTTTCGAGACCCAGTACTTC.

This chain uses TRBV5-1 with TRBJ2-3; no firm D call. V gave up 9 bases and J gave up 2 bases, with 19 bases separating them. CDR3 length: 15 amino acids. Germline V gene data show CDR1 as SGHRS and CDR2 as YFSETQ. In DNA form, the CDR3 reads TGCGCCACTTCACACGGGCTAAAAGACACAGATACGCAGTATTTT. It yields the protein CATSHGLKDTDTQYF.

The chain couples TRBV7-2 to TRBJ1-5; 9 bases agree with TRBD1. V dropped 1 base and J dropped 4; count of bases not matched to a gene: 5. CDR1 is SGHTA and CDR2 is FQGNSA in the germline V gene. The CDR3 length is 16 residues. CDR3 nucleotides: TGTGCCAGCAGCTTAGGGGGGACAGGGAGGAATCAGCCCCAGCATTTT. Protein: CASSLGGTGRNQPQHF. The whole variable domain, filled in from reference TRBV7-2 and TRBJ1-5, reads GAGVSQSPSNKVTEKGKDVELRCDPISGHTALYWYRQSLGQGLEFLIYFQGNSAPDKSGLPSDRFSAERTGGSVSTLTIQRTQQEDSAVYLCASSLGGTGRNQPQHFGDGTRLSIL.

This clone was found once. The chain carries TRBV5-4 and TRBJ2-1; no clear D gene. V lost 3 bases, J lost 4 bases, and 2 bases lay in between. Germline V CDR1 and CDR2: SGHNT, YYREEE (reference sequence). CDR3 length: 11 residues. The CDR3 protein is CASSYYNEQFF. In nucleotides, the CDR3 is TGTGCCAGCAGCTATTACAATGAGCAGTTCTTC.

As concerns this clone: Other DNA sequences from this sample encode an identical CDR3 as well. In DNA form, the CDR3 reads TGTGCCAGCAGCTTGGTCTCTTCTGGAAACACCATATATTTT. Amino acid sequence: CASSLVSSGNTIYF. This chain uses TRBV5-6 with TRBJ1-3; D gene uncertain. CDR1 and CDR2 (germline): SGHDT, YYEEEE. CDR3 size: 14 residues. Trimming removed 0 bases from V and 1 base from J, with 5 bases in between.

This chain joins TRBV4-1 and TRBJ1-4; 7 bases match TRBD1. CDR3 length: 15 residues. Germline V CDR1 and CDR2: MGHRA, YSYEKL. Trimming removed 7 bases from V and 8 bases from J; junction bases left unmatched: 13. CDR3 amino acids: CASTLVQGTNEKLFF. The CDR3 region has the DNA TGCGCCAGCACCCTGGTACAGGGGACGAACGAAAAACTGTTTTTT.

This clone was observed once. The chain's CDR3 is CASSPLDSRRGYTF. CDR3 sequence (DNA): TGTGCCAGCTCACCACTCGACAGTCGAAGAGGCTACACCTTC. The rearrangement links TRBV18 to TRBJ1-2; a weak D match, TRBD1 (5 bases). V lost 1 base, J lost 8 bases, and 14 bases lay in between. CDR3 size: 14 residues. From germline, CDR1 is KGHSH and CDR2 LQKENI.

In this sample, this clone turned up once. The chain has TRBV29-1 and TRBJ1-2, with D hard to call. This CDR3 region has 10 residues. Germline V lookup: CDR1 SQVTM, CDR2 ANQGSEA. V was pared by 7 bases and J by 8 bases, with 11 bases between. The CDR3 sequence is CSAGIAGYTF. The CDR3 DNA is TGCAGCGCCGGGATAGCGGGCTACACCTTC. Using reference TRBV29-1 and TRBJ1-2 for the parts outside the CDR3, the full variable domain is SAVISQKPSRDICQRGTSLTIQCQVDSQVTMMFWYRQQPGQSLTLIATANQGSEATYESGFVIDKFPISRPNLTFSTLTVSNMSPEDSSIYLCSAGIAGYTFGSGTRLTVV.

J is TRBJ2-4 and V is TRBV13; the D is unclear. V shed 2 bases and J shed 3 bases, with 17 bases lying between them. The CDR3 consists of 17 residues. CDR1 and CDR2 (germline): PRHDT, FYEKMQ (reference sequence). As DNA, the CDR3 is TGTGCCAGCAGCTTAACAAGAACGGCTCGTGGCAAAAACATTCAGTACTTC. Translating gives CASSLTRTARGKNIQYF.

The rearrangement links TRBV6-6 to TRBJ2-2, with TRBD2 matching 8 bases. Germline lookup yields CDR1 MNHNY and CDR2 SVGAGI (reference sequence). The CDR3 totals 13 residues. The junction had 5 bases not matched to a gene; V was cut back by 8 bases and J by 6 bases. The CDR3 is CASPGGVPGELFF. Written as DNA, the CDR3 is TGTGCCAGCCCGGGGGGGGTCCCCGGGGAGCTGTTTTTT.

Concerning this clone itself: Other DNA sequences of this sample code for an identical CDR3. V gene TRBV18 combines with J gene TRBJ2-5, with D unclear. Germline V gives CDR1 KGHSH, CDR2 LQKENI. CDR3 length: 14 amino acids. V shed 3 bases and J shed 4 bases, with 12 bases lying between them. The CDR3 DNA follows: TGTGCCAGCTCACCGGTCGGGTCAGGAGAGACCCAGTACTTC. Protein product: CASSPVGSGETQYF. Using reference TRBV18 and TRBJ2-5 for the parts outside the CDR3, the full variable domain is NAGVMQNPRHLVRRRGQEARLRCSPMKGHSHVYWYRQLPEEGLKFMVYLQKENIIDESGMPKERFSAEFPKEGPSILRIQQVVRGDSAAYFCASSPVGSGETQYFGPGTRLLVL.

This rearrangement joins TRBV19 to TRBJ2-6, with D unclear. In germline, CDR1 is LNHDA, CDR2 SQIVND (reference sequence). This CDR3 has 13 residues. V dropped 8 bases and J dropped 3 bases, with 8 bases sitting between them. The CDR3 DNA reads as TGTGCCAGTGGTGCCCTTGGGGCCAACGTCCTGACTTTC. Protein product: CASGALGANVLTF.

The J gene is TRBJ2-1, the V gene TRBV5-4, with TRBD2 as a possible D gene (5 bases). The V end lost 4 bases, the J end lost 1 base, and 15 bases lay between the germline ends. The CDR3 consists of 16 residues. The V gene's germline CDR1 is SGHNT and CDR2 YYREEE (reference sequence). CDR3 sequence: CASSPGESGSYNEQFF. The CDR3 DNA reads as TGTGCCAGCAGCCCCGGAGAGAGCGGTTCCTACAATGAGCAGTTCTTC. The whole variable domain, filled in from reference TRBV5-4 and TRBJ2-1, reads ETGVTQSPTHLIKTRGQQVTLRCSSQSGHNTVSWYQQALGQGPQFIFQYYREEENGRGNFPPRFSGLQFPNYSSELNVNALELDDSALYLCASSPGESGSYNEQFFGPGTRLTVL.

This clone was observed a single time. V and J are TRBV5-5 and TRBJ2-1, with TRBD2 matching 8 bases. Germline-derived CDR1 and CDR2 are SGHKS and YYEKEE (reference sequence). The CDR3 runs 15 residues. The ends lost 4 bases at V and 7 bases at J; junction bases unmatched: 10. The CDR3 reads CASSPQGLVVNEQFF. In DNA form, the CDR3 reads TGTGCCAGCAGCCCGCAGGGACTAGTGGTTAATGAGCAGTTCTTC.